The 13 T cell receptor beta chains presented below share a single source sample, sequenced in a study of T-cell reconstitution after alpha-beta-depleted transplantation in children. Unique molecular identifiers tagged the TCRbeta library. TCRdb reprocessed the PCR reads with MiXCR, giving one entry per CDR3 protein. The sample includes hundreds of thousands of distinct CDR3 sequences, roughly 13% seen only once; the top ten take 2.2%. The material sequenced was PBMCs, mostly from graft donor cells, taken 360 days after TCRalphabeta/CD19-depleted stem cell transplant. The receptors derive from a male patient younger than 18 who had a stem cell transplant for acute myeloid leukemia, so the T cells may come from the graft donor.

This clonotype has a handful of counts. The gene calls are TRBV20-1 and TRBJ2-1; 7 nucleotides agree with TRBD1. The CDR3 consists of 14 residues. The germline V gene encodes CDR1 DFQATT and CDR2 SNEGSKA (reference sequence). V was pared by 1 base and J by 4 bases, with 4 bases of the junction left unmatched. CDR3 in DNA: TGCAGTGCTAGAGGTCGACAGGGTTACAATGAGCAGTTCTTC. Encoded protein: CSARGRQGYNEQFF.

This clonotype was recorded at least ten times. V gene TRBV6-1 combines with J gene TRBJ2-1; 11 nucleotides match TRBD2. V shed 7 bases, J shed 4 bases, and the junction held 6 bases outside the gene matches. From germline, CDR1 is MNHNS and CDR2 SASEGT. The CDR3 is 15 amino acids. DNA for the CDR3: TGTGCCAGCACCATGGGGACTAGCGGATACAATGAGCAGTTCTTC. Translating gives CASTMGTSGYNEQFF.

This clonotype has ten or more counts. The V and J genes are TRBV5-1 and TRBJ2-2; 8 bases fit TRBD2. V shed 0 bases, J shed 3 bases, and the junction held 4 bases outside the gene matches. Germline values: CDR1 SGHRS, CDR2 YFSETQ. The CDR3 runs to 16 residues. CDR3 in amino acids: CASSLVGGDYTGELFF. The DNA for the CDR3 is TGCGCCAGCAGCTTGGTCGGGGGGGATTACACCGGGGAGCTGTTTTTT. The variable domain in full, with the rest retrieved from reference TRBV5-1 and TRBJ2-2, is KAGVTQTPRYLIKTRGQQVTLSCSPISGHRSVSWYQQTPGQGLQFLFEYFSETQRNKGNFPGRFSGRQFSNSRSEMNVSTLELGDSALYLCASSLVGGDYTGELFFGEGSRLTVL.

The rearrangement joins TRBV18 to TRBJ2-5; D is possibly TRBD1 or TRBD2 (6 bases each). The germline gives CDR1 KGHSH, CDR2 LQKENI. The V end lost 3 bases, the J end lost 7 bases, and 24 bases lay between the germline ends. The CDR3 sequence is 17 residues long. Here the CDR3 DNA reads TGTGCCAGCTCACCTATACCGGGGGCAGCCAAAGAGTGGACCCAGTACTTC. Amino acid sequence: CASSPIPGAAKEWTQYF.

This clonotype appeared a few times. J is TRBJ2-5 and V is TRBV6-1; D is uncertain. V was trimmed by 6 bases and J by 4 bases, leaving 15 bases between them. CDR1 is MNHNS and CDR2 is SASEGT in the germline V gene. This CDR3 spans 14 amino acids. The CDR3 DNA follows: TGTGCCAGCAGGGGCCACGAGGTTCGAGAGACCCAGTACTTC. Its protein product is CASRGHEVRETQYF.

V is TRBV5-1 and J is TRBJ2-7, with D unresolved. The germline CDR1 and CDR2 sequences are SGHRS and YFSETQ. The length of the CDR3 is 18 residues. Trimming stripped 0 bases from V and 0 bases from J, with 19 bases between. The CDR3: CASSLVSSSVGNSYEQYF. The CDR3 coding sequence is TGCGCCAGCAGCTTGGTGAGTTCGAGCGTTGGAAACTCCTACGAGCAGTACTTC.

This clonotype occurred a few times. The J gene is TRBJ2-1, the V gene TRBV15; 14 bases line up with TRBD2. Germline assignment: CDR1 LNHNV and CDR2 YYDKDF (reference sequence). The length of the CDR3 is 22 residues. J lost 0 bases, V lost 3 bases, and 16 bases had no gene match. The CDR3 protein is CATSRAVRTSGRKRSSYNEQFF. CDR3 coding DNA: TGTGCCACCAGCAGGGCCGTGAGGACTAGCGGGAGGAAACGGAGCTCCTACAATGAGCAGTTCTTC.

Only a few counts were recorded for this clonotype. The chain is built from TRBV7-8 and TRBJ2-7, with D tentatively TRBD1 or TRBD2 (5 bases each). Trimming removed 4 bases from V and 3 bases from J, with 16 bases in between. The length of the CDR3 is 15 residues. Germline V lookup: CDR1 SGHVS, CDR2 FQNEAQ. Written as DNA, the CDR3 is TGTGCCAGCAGCTCCCGGGGACCGAGCGGCTACGAGCAGTACTTC. Protein: CASSSRGPSGYEQYF.

In this sample, this clonotype turned up many times. The V call is TRBV28, the J call TRBJ1-5; possible D gene TRBD1, 6 bases. Trimming took off 1 base at V and 7 bases at J, with 11 bases between the two ends. Germline CDR1 reads MDHEN; CDR2 reads SYDVKM. The CDR3 totals 14 residues. The CDR3 sequence: CASSLSGGAQPQHF. The CDR3 coding sequence is TGTGCCAGCAGTTTATCGGGGGGCGCGCAGCCCCAGCATTTT.

The CDR3 DNA reads as TGTGCCAGCAGGGCACAGGGGGCGAGGGAGACCCAGTACTTC. Translated, it gives CASRAQGARETQYF. This chain uses TRBV12-3 or TRBV12-4 with TRBJ2-5; TRBD1 matches 9 bases. The CDR3 extends over 14 amino acids. The V and J ends lost 6 bases and 5 bases, in that order; junction bases with no gene match: 7.

This rearrangement joins TRBV5-1 to TRBJ2-5, with a possible D match to TRBD2 (5 bases). Trimming stripped 0 bases from V and 2 bases from J, with 17 bases between. CDR3 length: 17 residues. Germline V gives CDR1 SGHRS, CDR2 YFSETQ. The CDR3 DNA reads as TGCGCCAGCAGCTTGGTGGTCCTAGCAAACGAACAAGAGACCCAGTACTTC. Amino acid sequence: CASSLVVLANEQETQYF.

This clonotype showed up many times. This chain uses TRBV28 with TRBJ2-1; 7 positions match TRBD2. The CDR3 is 18 amino acids. J was trimmed by 12 bases and V by 3 bases; bases with no gene match: 23. Per the germline V gene, CDR1 is MDHEN and CDR2 is SYDVKM. In DNA form, the CDR3 reads TGTGCCAGCAGTTTCTCCTACAGACTAGCAAGGAAACGGCGATGGCAGTTCTTC. This encodes CASSFSYRLARKRRWQFF.

For this clonotype: Germline is not matched at one junction end, which may reflect a read error. The chain joins TRBV7-3 to TRBJ1-1; no clear D. This CDR3 region has 14 residues. CDR1 and CDR2 (germline): SGHTA, FQGTGA. The CDR3 reads CHIGGSGSVTEAFF. The DNA of the CDR3 is TGCCACATAGGAGGTTCAGGCTCGGTAACTGAAGCTTTCTTT.